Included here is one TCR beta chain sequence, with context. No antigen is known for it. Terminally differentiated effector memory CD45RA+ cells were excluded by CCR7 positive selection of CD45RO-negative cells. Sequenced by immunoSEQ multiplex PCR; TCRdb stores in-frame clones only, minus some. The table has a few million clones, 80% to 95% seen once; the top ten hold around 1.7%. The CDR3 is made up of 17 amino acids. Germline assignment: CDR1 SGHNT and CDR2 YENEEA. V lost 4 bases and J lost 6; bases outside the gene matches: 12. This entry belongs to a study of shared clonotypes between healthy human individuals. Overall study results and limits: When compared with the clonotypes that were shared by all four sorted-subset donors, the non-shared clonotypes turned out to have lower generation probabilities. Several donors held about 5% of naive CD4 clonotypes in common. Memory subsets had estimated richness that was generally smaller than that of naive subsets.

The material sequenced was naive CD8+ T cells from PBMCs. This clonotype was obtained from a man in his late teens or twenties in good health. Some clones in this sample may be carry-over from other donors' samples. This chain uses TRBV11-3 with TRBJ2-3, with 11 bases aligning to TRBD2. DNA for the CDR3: TGTGCCAGCAGCTCTTGGACTAGCGGGCACCAGGGGGATACGCAGTATTTT. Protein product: CASSSWTSGHQGDTQYF.